This TCR beta chain stems from a study of technical replicates of blood from a handful of donors. This table comes from immunoSEQ multiplex PCR, and its TCRdb copy is limited to in-frame clones, with some not included. The sample lists some 31,000 clones, around 90% seen once, with 4.1% in the top ten. This CDR3 contains 15 residues. Germline loops: CDR1 MNHEY, CDR2 SVGAGI. J lost 0 bases, V lost 6 bases, and 1 base had no gene match. The V call is TRBV6-5, the J call TRBJ2-7; 14 bases match TRBD2. What was sequenced was PBMCs. This sequence originates from a human donor in good health. Some clones in this sample may be carry-over from other donors' samples. The CDR3 loop is CASRGLAGGSYEQYF. The DNA of the CDR3 is TGTGCCAGCAGAGGACTAGCGGGGGGCTCCTACGAGCAGTACTTC.